This T cell receptor (beta chain) was recovered during a study of OX40 agonist ivuxolimab in advanced cancers. This clone showed up just a few times. Some clones are missing from TCRdb's copy, which holds only in-frame ones; the method was immunoSEQ multiplex PCR. In the table there are some 80,000 clones, 85% of which are singletons. CDR3 length equals 18 residues. CDR1 is SNHLY, CDR2 FYNNEI, per germline. The V end was cut by 6 bases, the J end by 3 bases, with 25 bases between. V and J are TRBV2 and TRBJ2-3; possibly TRBD2 for D (5 bases). The receptor was derived from an adult with an advanced solid tumor such as melanoma, head and neck, liver or kidney cancer. Specimen: CD4+ or CD8+ T cells sorted from blood, collected in a trial of the OX40 agonist ivuxolimab. The CDR3 nucleotides read TGTGCCAGCAGCTACCCCGCCGACGTTTTAGGGAGAACAGATACGCAGTATTTT. This codes for CASSYPADVLGRTDTQYF.